This section outlines one TCR beta chain sequence together with its context. Its antigen remains unidentified. A junction end diverges from the germline sequence, so it may reflect a read error. These data are taken from a study of CD8+CD57+ T cells in acquired aplastic anemia. Looking at the study overall: CD4+ and CD8+ cells, once sorted, gave DNA averaging approximately 3 ug. Reads per healthy sample averaged roughly 9.9 million (CD4+) and about 12 million (CD8+).

The CDR3 is made up of 15 amino acids. Germline V gene lookup returns CDR1 LNHDA and CDR2 SQIVND (reference sequence). Findings and limits, study-wide: Levels of CD8+ Simpson's diversity were not significantly distinct in patients versus controls. Overlap between patients and controls comprised roughly 30 CD8+ CDR3 sequences.

Genomic DNA provided the template from which TCR beta VDJ and CDR3 profiles were obtained. TCRdb itself ran the reads through MiXCR, one entry per CDR3 protein. The data hold 400,000 to 500,000 distinct CDR3 sequences, with around 68% observed a single time. The sample was sorted CD4+, CD8+, or CD8+CD57+ T cells (not recorded which) from PBMCs. V gene TRBV19 combines with J gene TRBJ1-1, with D perhaps TRBD1 (5 bases). The receptor was derived from a human donor in good health, serving as a control. The CDR3 reads CASSIDEVARGKTVF. Here the CDR3 DNA reads TGTGCCAGTAGTATAGACGAGGTCGCGAGGGGAAAAACTGTTTTT.